These 18 T cell receptor beta chains originate from one sample sequenced in a study of T cell responses to AZD1222 COVID-19 vaccine. Here immunoSEQ multiplex PCR was the method, and the copy in TCRdb shows in-frame clones only, minus some. The repertoire holds roughly 95,000 clones, roughly nine tenths seen once, with less than 4% in the top ten. The specimen comprised peripheral blood, sampled 28 days after the second AZD1222 dose. These receptors came from an adult who received the AZD1222 COVID-19 vaccine.

This sequence joins TRBV12-3 or TRBV12-4 and TRBJ2-7; D ambiguous. V lost 6 bases and J 3 bases, leaving 12 bases between the germline ends. This CDR3 has 13 amino acids. The CDR3 loop reads CASSPNPNYEQYF. The CDR3 nucleotides are TGTGCCAGCAGCCCGAACCCCAACTACGAGCAGTACTTC.

The chain is built from TRBV19 and TRBJ2-2; D gene ambiguous. Between the trimmed V and J ends, which lost 3 bases and 4 bases, there was a span of 12 bases. The CDR3 spans 15 residues. Germline V lookup: CDR1 LNHDA, CDR2 SQIVND (reference sequence). The CDR3 sequence is CASSIGRAPTGELFF. For the CDR3, the DNA is TGTGCCAGTAGTATCGGACGGGCCCCCACCGGGGAGCTGTTTTTT.

This chain connects TRBV5-1 to TRBJ2-1, with 8 positions matching TRBD2. The trim removed 6 bases at V and 4 bases at J, leaving 6 bases unmatched. Germline CDR1 is SGHRS and CDR2 is YFSETQ. The CDR3 extends over 14 amino acids. CDR3: CASNRGLGYNEQFF. The CDR3 region has the DNA TGCGCCAGCAACCGGGGACTAGGGTACAATGAGCAGTTCTTC.

The rearrangement joins TRBV7-9 to TRBJ1-2; tentatively, D is TRBD1 (6 bases). The CDR3 covers 19 residues. The germline V gene has CDR1 SEHNR and CDR2 FQNEAQ (reference sequence). With 2 bases removed from V and 1 base from J, the gap between germline ends came to 23 bases. CDR3 region: CASSLLDPATDRDNYGYTF. CDR3 DNA sequence: TGTGCCAGCAGCTTACTAGACCCTGCCACGGACAGAGATAACTATGGCTACACCTTC.

The V call is TRBV14, the J call TRBJ2-2; tentative D call: TRBD1 (7 bases). The CDR3 length is 15 residues. The germline V gene encodes CDR1 SGHDN and CDR2 FVKESK. V was clipped by 6 bases and J by 4 bases, with 15 bases between them. This chain's CDR3 is CASRRQGGRTGELFF. CDR3 nucleotide sequence: TGTGCCAGCAGACGACAGGGAGGACGCACCGGGGAGCTGTTTTTT.

The chain is built from TRBV10-3 and TRBJ2-2; tentatively, D is TRBD2 (5 bases). V lost 2 bases, J lost 2 bases, and 15 bases lay in between. Germline lookup yields CDR1 ENHRY and CDR2 SYGVKD. The CDR3 covers 17 residues. CDR3 region: CAISETFVGINTGELFF. For the CDR3, the DNA is TGTGCCATCAGTGAGACGTTCGTCGGGATAAACACCGGGGAGCTGTTTTTT.

The chain links TRBV7-3 to TRBJ1-2; possibly TRBD1 for D (5 bases). V was trimmed by 3 bases and J by 8 bases, leaving 13 bases between them. Germline V gives CDR1 SGHTA, CDR2 FQGTGA. The CDR3 loop spans 13 amino acids. CDR3 loop: CASSFETVGGYTF. In nucleotides, the CDR3 is TGTGCCAGCAGCTTCGAGACAGTCGGGGGCTACACCTTC.

V and J are TRBV9 and TRBJ2-6, with D unclear. The CDR3 has 16 residues. Germline CDR1 and CDR2: SGDLS and YYNGEE. Trimming removed 4 bases at V and 0 bases at J, with 11 bases between. The CDR3: CASSLTRSSGANVLTF. In DNA, the CDR3 is TGTGCCAGCAGCCTAACGCGGTCCTCTGGGGCCAACGTCCTGACTTTC.

The chain combines TRBV4-1 with TRBJ2-5; 10 bases agree with TRBD1. V was pared by 4 bases and J by 5 bases, with 10 bases of the junction left unmatched. Germline-derived CDR1 and CDR2 are MGHRA and YSYEKL. The CDR3 consists of 16 residues. DNA of the CDR3: TGCGCCAGCAGCCGAGGACAGGGGGGCTTTGAGGAGACCCAGTACTTC. Translation gives CASSRGQGGFEETQYF.

The V call is TRBV6-5, the J call TRBJ2-5, with D possibly matching TRBD1 (5 bases). CDR3 length: 14 residues. CDR1 is MNHEY and CDR2 is SVGAGI in the germline V gene. With 2 bases removed from V and 5 bases from J, the gap between germline ends came to 12 bases. DNA of the CDR3: TGTGCCAGCAGTTACGCGGACACTTTGGAGACCCAGTACTTC. Its protein is CASSYADTLETQYF.

The chain is built from TRBV30 and TRBJ2-1; D may be TRBD1 (6 bases). V dropped 3 bases and J dropped 4 bases, with 13 bases sitting between them. There are 14 residues in the CDR3. CDR1 is GTSNPN, CDR2 SVGIG, per germline (reference sequence). CDR3: CAWRPRQAYNEQFF. CDR3 coding DNA: TGTGCCTGGAGGCCGAGACAGGCGTACAATGAGCAGTTCTTC.

The chain links TRBV19 to TRBJ1-1; the D is unclear. Germline loops: CDR1 LNHDA, CDR2 SQIVND (reference sequence). V was clipped by 3 bases and J by 1 base, with 9 bases between them. The CDR3 covers 14 residues. CDR3 nucleotide sequence: TGTGCCAGTAGTATTCTTTACAAGAACACTGAAGCTTTCTTT. This codes for CASSILYKNTEAFF. Combining the CDR3 with reference TRBV19 and TRBJ1-1 gives the whole variable domain DGGITQSPKYLFRKEGQNVTLSCEQNLNHDAMYWYRQDPGQGLRLIYYSQIVNDFQKGDIAEGYSVSREKKESFPLTVTSAQKNPTAFYLCASSILYKNTEAFFGQGTRLTVV.

In nucleotides, the CDR3 is TGCGCCAGCAGCTCGTACGGCGGGGTAGCGGAGACCCAGTACTTC. Translating gives CASSSYGGVAETQYF. This chain joins TRBV5-1 and TRBJ2-5; possible D gene TRBD2, 6 bases. There are 15 residues in the CDR3. The germline gives CDR1 SGHRS, CDR2 YFSETQ. Trimming removed 3 bases from V and 5 bases from J, with 17 bases in between.

The chain links TRBV9 to TRBJ1-4; TRBD1 agrees at 8 bases. The CDR3 is 16 amino acids. Trimming took 4 bases from V and 3 from J; bases not matched to a gene: 8. Germline CDR1 is SGDLS and CDR2 is YYNGEE. CDR3 region: CASSTTTGQANEKLFF. In nucleotides, the CDR3 is TGTGCCAGCAGCACCACCACGGGACAGGCTAATGAAAAACTGTTTTTT.

The chain carries TRBV7-8 and TRBJ1-4, with TRBD1 as a possible D gene (5 bases). Trimming stripped 0 bases from V and 8 bases from J, with 22 bases between. In germline, CDR1 is SGHVS, CDR2 FQNEAQ. The CDR3 loop spans 18 amino acids. Here the CDR3 reads CASSLARVLVQGGEKLFF. The CDR3 DNA is TGTGCCAGCAGCTTAGCGCGGGTTCTAGTCCAGGGCGGAGAAAAACTGTTTTTT.

CDR3 sequence reads: CASSRATGLNEKLFF. DNA of the CDR3: TGTGCCAGCAGCCGCGCTACAGGTCTTAATGAAAAACTGTTTTTT. V is TRBV7-9 and J is TRBJ1-4; perhaps TRBD1 as D (5 bases). CDR1 and CDR2 from the germline V gene are SEHNR and FQNEAQ (reference sequence). Between the trimmed V and J ends, which lost 5 bases and 4 bases, there was a span of 14 bases. This CDR3 contains 15 residues.

V and J are TRBV2 and TRBJ2-1; D uncertain. Germline CDR1 reads SNHLY; CDR2 reads FYNNEI. Trimming removed 5 bases from V and 0 bases from J, with 11 bases in between. The CDR3 has 15 residues. The CDR3 sequence: CASSLDRSSYNEQFF. For the CDR3, the DNA is TGTGCCAGCAGTCTAGACCGTAGCTCCTACAATGAGCAGTTCTTC.

The V call is TRBV5-1, the J call TRBJ2-3; TRBD1 agrees at 10 bases. After removal of 0 bases from V and 4 bases from J, the junction contained 2 bases not matched to a gene. From germline, CDR1 is SGHRS and CDR2 YFSETQ. The CDR3 spans 15 residues. This CDR3 is CASSLEGQGSDTQYF. The CDR3 nucleotides read TGCGCCAGCAGCTTGGAGGGACAGGGGTCAGATACGCAGTATTTT.